This TCR beta chain was sequenced during a study of regulatory T cells in long-lasting Graves disease. Time point here: newly diagnosed GD, antithyroid drugs for less than 3 months. PBMC RNA was the source of the TCR library. Library construction for TCR beta used iRepertoire HTBI primers and Arm-PCR of CDR3 regions. A single record per CDR3 protein comes from TCRdb applying MiXCR to the multiplex PCR reads. The data show fewer than 650,000 distinct CDR3 sequences, with roughly a sixth seen just once and approximately 12% held by the top ten. This CDR3 is 18 amino acids long. Germline V gives CDR1 KGHSH, CDR2 LQKENI. J gave up 3 bases and V 4 bases, and 13 bases lay outside the gene matches. The same specimen was also included in a second study, on T cells in Graves' hyperthyroidism and ophthalmopathy. That paper states: In blood, most of the thyroid clonotypes expanded above 0.001 were also present.

This sample comprised peripheral blood mononuclear cells (PBMCs), obtained at new diagnosis, from a patient treated with antithyroid drugs. The sequence was collected from a man between 18 and 35 years old with Graves disease. The genes are TRBV18 and TRBJ2-2; 8 bases line up with TRBD1. In nucleotides, the CDR3 is TGTGCCAGCTCACAAGTACGGGACAGGCCGTGGGACACCGGGGAGCTGTTTTTT. Protein sequence: CASSQVRDRPWDTGELFF. Supplemented by reference TRBV18 and TRBJ2-2, the full variable domain reads NAGVMQNPRHLVRRRGQEARLRCSPMKGHSHVYWYRQLPEEGLKFMVYLQKENIIDESGMPKERFSAEFPKEGPSILRIQQVVRGDSAAYFCASSQVRDRPWDTGELFFGEGSRLTVL.